This T cell receptor beta chain was profiled in a study of blood T cell repertoires in COVID-19. Study-wide context: Acute and convalescent COVID-19 samples came from the United States, Italy and Spain.

Data came from immunoSEQ multiplex PCR; TCRdb stores just in-frame clones and leaves some out. Here the sample spans 200,000 or so clones, around nine tenths being singletons. The CDR3 consists of 14 residues. The germline V gene encodes CDR1 MDHEN and CDR2 SYDVKM. V gave up 10 bases and J gave up 6 bases, with 18 bases separating them. This TCR was recovered from a man between 65 and 85 years old with active or convalescent COVID-19. The chain uses TRBV28 and TRBJ1-4; D possibly corresponds to TRBD1 (6 bases). The source material was peripheral blood. The CDR3 is CATFEGGRYEKLFF. DNA of the CDR3: TGTGCCACTTTTGAAGGGGGACGTTATGAAAAACTGTTTTTT.